A single sample gave rise to the 29 T cell receptor beta chains below, sequenced in a study of cytomegalovirus exposure and HLA in healthy donors. 60 Vbeta and 13 Jbeta primers were used in PCR. Sequencing was performed with immunoSEQ multiplex PCR; in TCRdb, only in-frame clones are kept and a portion is missing. Seen in this sample are about 51,000 clones; the ten most common clones hold roughly 26%. Specimen: PBMCs. The origin of the receptors is a man aged 35 to 55 in good health and CMV-seropositive.

The rearrangement links TRBV10-1 to TRBJ2-7, with D possibly being TRBD1 (5 bases). Germline loops: CDR1 WNHNN, CDR2 SYGVQD (reference sequence). The CDR3 extends over 14 amino acids. Trimming took off 3 bases at V and 6 bases at J, with 15 bases between the two ends. The CDR3 region is CASSDGAGRSEQYF. Written as DNA, the CDR3 is TGCGCCAGCAGTGATGGGGCAGGAAGAAGCGAGCAGTACTTC.

The chain is built from TRBV11-2 and TRBJ2-5; TRBD1 agrees at 7 bases. The end of the DNA is better explained by TRBJ2-7, so the J call may be wrong. Germline values: CDR1 SGHAT, CDR2 FQNNGV. This CDR3 region has 13 residues. CDR3 bases: TGTGCCAGCAGCGTCGGGACAGTCTACGAGCAGTACTTC. It specifies CASSVGTVYEQYF.

V and J are TRBV19 and TRBJ2-1; 8 bases line up with TRBD2. V trimming: 8 bases; J trimming: 10 bases; junction bases outside the gene matches: 10. The CDR3 contains 13 residues. CDR1 and CDR2 (germline): LNHDA, SQIVND (reference sequence). For the CDR3, the DNA is TGTGCCAGTGGGGGTAGCGGGAAGGCCGAGCAGTTCTTC. This gives the protein CASGGSGKAEQFF.

This chain connects TRBV9 to TRBJ1-1, with TRBD1 as a possible D gene (6 bases). This CDR3 region has 16 residues. V was cut by 0 bases and J by 0 bases, with 12 bases left in between. From germline, CDR1 is SGDLS and CDR2 YYNGEE. The CDR3 reads CASSVEGGGMNTEAFF. CDR3 coding DNA: TGTGCCAGCAGCGTAGAAGGGGGGGGGATGAACACTGAAGCTTTCTTT.

This chain connects TRBV7-9 to TRBJ2-2; D unclear. The CDR3 extends over 12 amino acids. V shed 5 bases and J shed 7 bases, with 8 bases lying between them. The germline V gene encodes CDR1 SEHNR and CDR2 FQNEAQ (reference sequence). CDR3: CASSPSYGELFF. CDR3 DNA sequence: TGTGCCAGCAGCCCTAGTTACGGGGAGCTGTTTTTT.

J is TRBJ2-7 and V is TRBV6-1, with TRBD1 as a possible D gene (6 bases). Germline CDR1 reads MNHNS; CDR2 reads SASEGT. V dropped 7 bases and J dropped 2 bases, with 15 bases sitting between them. The CDR3 is 14 amino acids. The CDR3 sequence is CASMRAGQTYEQYF. The CDR3 DNA sequence: TGTGCCAGCATGAGGGCAGGACAGACCTACGAGCAGTACTTC.

V and J are TRBV18 and TRBJ1-4; D is uncertain. Trimming took off 6 bases at V and 8 bases at J, with 10 bases between the two ends. The CDR3 runs 12 residues. From germline, CDR1 is KGHSH and CDR2 LQKENI. The CDR3 bases are TGTGCCAGCTCCCCCTCCGGGGAAAAACTGTTTTTT. Protein product: CASSPSGEKLFF.

The rearrangement joins TRBV4-2 to TRBJ2-5; TRBD2 matches at 13 bases. V trimming: 0 bases; J trimming: 5 bases; junction bases outside the gene matches: 3. CDR1 is LGHNA and CDR2 is YNFKEQ in the germline V gene. There are 16 residues in the CDR3. The CDR3 protein is CASSQELAGGFETQYF. The CDR3 nucleotides are TGTGCCAGCAGCCAAGAACTAGCGGGGGGGTTCGAGACCCAGTACTTC.

The rearrangement joins TRBV5-5 to TRBJ2-5; 12 positions agree with TRBD2. Germline V gives CDR1 SGHKS, CDR2 YYEKEE (reference sequence). With 3 bases clipped from V and 5 bases from J, the junction kept 11 bases outside the gene matches. The CDR3 totals 17 residues. The DNA for the CDR3 is TGTGCCAGCAGCTGGGGCCTACTAGCGGGGGGCCAGGAGACCCAGTACTTC. It codes for CASSWGLLAGGQETQYF.

The chain carries TRBV28 and TRBJ1-2, with D possibly being TRBD1 (6 bases). The CDR3 is 13 residues long. The V gene's germline CDR1 is MDHEN and CDR2 SYDVKM. V was cut by 6 bases and J by 7 bases, with 15 bases left in between. CDR3 DNA: TGTGCCAGCAGAGCAACAGGGTGGGGTGGCTACACCTTC. Translated: CASRATGWGGYTF.

This chain uses TRBV18 with TRBJ1-2, with a tentative D call TRBD1 (6 bases). The CDR3 covers 16 residues. The V gene's germline CDR1 is KGHSH and CDR2 LQKENI. V was pared by 6 bases and J by 5 bases, with 22 bases between. The CDR3 region has the DNA TGTGCCAGCTCCTCAATTGGGACACGCAGACTTTATGGCTACACCTTC. Amino acids: CASSSIGTRRLYGYTF.

The V and J genes are TRBV9 and TRBJ2-1; TRBD2 matches 8 bases. The V gene's germline CDR1 is SGDLS and CDR2 YYNGEE. The length of the CDR3 is 17 residues. With 2 bases clipped from V and 0 bases from J, the junction kept 7 bases outside the gene matches. CDR3 loop: CASSVGGGGSSYNEQFF. The CDR3 DNA is TGTGCCAGCAGCGTCGGAGGCGGGGGGAGCTCCTACAATGAGCAGTTCTTC.

The genes are TRBV4-1 and TRBJ2-2; D not certain. Germline V gene lookup returns CDR1 MGHRA and CDR2 YSYEKL. The CDR3 runs to 15 residues. V shed 4 bases and J shed 11 bases, with 20 bases lying between them. Here the CDR3 reads CASSPYYERNSELFF. DNA for the CDR3: TGCGCCAGCAGCCCGTATTATGAACGTAACTCCGAGCTGTTTTTT.

The CDR3 protein is CASQSPGTGDEQYF. The CDR3 DNA is TGTGCCAGCCAATCTCCCGGGACAGGGGACGAGCAGTACTTC. The chain couples TRBV28 to TRBJ2-7; 10 nucleotides align to TRBD1. Germline lookup yields CDR1 MDHEN and CDR2 SYDVKM. The V segment lost 8 bases and the J segment 5 bases; nucleotides outside the gene matches: 9. The CDR3 is made up of 14 amino acids.

This sequence joins TRBV5-1 and TRBJ2-1; weak D call: TRBD2 (5 bases). The V gene lost 0 bases and the J gene lost 4 bases, with 5 bases spanning the gap. The CDR3 has 13 amino acids. In germline, CDR1 is SGHRS, CDR2 YFSETQ. CDR3 loop: CASSLGGYNEQFF. CDR3 coding DNA: TGCGCCAGCAGCTTGGGAGGGTACAATGAGCAGTTCTTC.

The V gene is TRBV6-6, the J gene TRBJ1-2; D unresolved. CDR1 is MNHNY and CDR2 is SVGAGI in the germline V gene (reference sequence). The CDR3 runs 15 residues. Trimming stripped 0 bases from V and 4 bases from J, with 12 bases between. CDR3 DNA sequence: TGTGCCAGCAGTTACTCGACTACGGAATTCTATGGCTACACCTTC. Amino acids: CASSYSTTEFYGYTF.

V gene TRBV14 combines with J gene TRBJ1-2; possibly TRBD1 for D (5 bases). Germline V gene data show CDR1 as SGHDN and CDR2 as FVKESK. Deletions cut 0 bases from V and 4 bases from J, with 9 bases between. This CDR3 has 14 amino acids. The DNA for the CDR3 is TGTGCCAGCAGCCAAGACGCGGGGACCTATGGCTACACCTTC. Translation: CASSQDAGTYGYTF.

The CDR3, as DNA: TGTGCCAGCGCGGTCGCTAGCACAGATACGCAGTATTTT. Its translation: CASAVASTDTQYF. The genes are TRBV28 and TRBJ2-3; no clear D. Germline V gene data show CDR1 as MDHEN and CDR2 as SYDVKM. Trimming stripped 8 bases from V and 0 bases from J, with 9 bases between. CDR3 size: 13 residues.

The chain recombines TRBV5-1 with TRBJ2-3; D ambiguous. CDR1 and CDR2 (germline): SGHRS, YFSETQ. The CDR3 contains 11 residues. The ends were cut back, 3 bases at V and 6 bases at J, with 5 bases in the middle. The CDR3 protein is CASSSSDTQYF. The CDR3 nucleotides read TGCGCCAGCAGCTCGTCGGATACGCAGTATTTT.

This sequence joins TRBV6-6 and TRBJ1-1, with 7 nucleotides matching TRBD1. V dropped 5 bases and J dropped 5; count of bases not matched to a gene: 11. The CDR3 is 15 amino acids. Germline CDR1 MNHNY, CDR2 SVGAGI (reference sequence). The CDR3 here is CASSNVPGQYTEAFF. CDR3 in DNA: TGTGCCAGCAGTAACGTCCCGGGACAGTATACTGAAGCTTTCTTT.

The gene calls are TRBV10-3 and TRBJ1-1; D is ambiguous. The CDR3 spans 15 residues. Germline V gene data show CDR1 as ENHRY and CDR2 as SYGVKD. The ends were cut back, 0 bases at V and 7 bases at J, with 15 bases in the middle. The CDR3: CAISESRPPAGEAFF. The DNA for the CDR3 is TGTGCCATCAGTGAGTCGAGACCCCCGGCGGGTGAAGCTTTCTTT.

This sequence joins TRBV7-2 and TRBJ1-2; D is perhaps TRBD1 (6 bases). The CDR3 runs 13 residues. Deletions cut 6 bases from V and 4 bases from J, with 12 bases between. Germline lookup yields CDR1 SGHTA and CDR2 FQGNSA. As DNA, the CDR3 is TGTGCCAGCAGGCCACCCAGGGGCTATGGCTACACCTTC. Translation gives CASRPPRGYGYTF.

The chain uses TRBV10-2 and TRBJ1-4; TRBD1 might be the D (6 bases). Germline V gene sequence: CDR1 WSHSY, CDR2 SAAADI. The V end was cut by 7 bases, the J end by 9 bases, with 15 bases between. The CDR3 is 13 amino acids. The CDR3 here is CASTGASMKKLFF. DNA of the CDR3: TGCGCCAGCACAGGGGCCAGTATGAAAAAACTGTTTTTT.

The chain couples TRBV5-1 to TRBJ1-1, with a possible D match to TRBD1 (5 bases). Trimming shortened V by 3 bases and J by 2 bases, and 11 bases separated the two germline ends. The germline gives CDR1 SGHRS, CDR2 YFSETQ. The CDR3 consists of 14 residues. The CDR3: CASSWGVGNTEAFF. CDR3 bases: TGCGCCAGCAGCTGGGGGGTGGGAAACACTGAAGCTTTCTTT.

The chain carries TRBV29-1 and TRBJ1-1; D remains ambiguous. Germline-derived CDR1 and CDR2 are SQVTM and ANQGSEA. The length of the CDR3 is 12 residues. Trimming removed 7 bases at V and 1 base at J, with 10 bases between. The CDR3 loop reads CSAFRQNTEAFF. CDR3 nucleotides: TGCAGCGCCTTTAGACAGAACACTGAAGCTTTCTTT.

This sequence joins TRBV5-4 and TRBJ2-5; 12 bases are a match to TRBD2. V shed 1 base and J 5 bases; nucleotides not matched to a gene: 6. This CDR3 has 16 residues. The germline gives CDR1 SGHNT, CDR2 YYREEE (reference sequence). CDR3 nucleotide sequence: TGTGCCAGCAGCTTGCAGCCGACTAGCGGGGGTGAGACCCAGTACTTC. It yields the protein CASSLQPTSGGETQYF.

The V call is TRBV2, the J call TRBJ2-1; D gene uncertain. The V end lost 4 bases, the J end lost 1 base, and 5 bases lay between the germline ends. The CDR3 is made up of 13 amino acids. CDR1 is SNHLY, CDR2 FYNNEI, per germline. CDR3 sequence reads: CASSGESYNEQFF. In DNA, the CDR3 is TGTGCCAGCAGTGGAGAGTCCTACAATGAGCAGTTCTTC.

CDR3 DNA sequence: TGCAGCGTTGACAGGGATGACACTGAAGCTTTCTTT. This gives the protein CSVDRDDTEAFF. The V and J genes are TRBV29-1 and TRBJ1-1; D perhaps matches TRBD1 (5 bases). Trimming left V 3 bases short and J 3 bases short, with 8 bases between. There are 12 residues in the CDR3. Germline V CDR1 and CDR2: SQVTM, ANQGSEA.

The rearrangement uses TRBV5-1 and TRBJ2-7; maybe TRBD2 (5 bases). CDR3 length: 14 amino acids. Germline V lookup: CDR1 SGHRS, CDR2 YFSETQ. V lost 0 bases, J lost 3 bases, and 10 bases lay in between. The CDR3 here is CASSLGGRNYEQYF. CDR3 nucleotide sequence: TGCGCCAGCAGCTTGGGCGGGCGGAACTACGAGCAGTACTTC.